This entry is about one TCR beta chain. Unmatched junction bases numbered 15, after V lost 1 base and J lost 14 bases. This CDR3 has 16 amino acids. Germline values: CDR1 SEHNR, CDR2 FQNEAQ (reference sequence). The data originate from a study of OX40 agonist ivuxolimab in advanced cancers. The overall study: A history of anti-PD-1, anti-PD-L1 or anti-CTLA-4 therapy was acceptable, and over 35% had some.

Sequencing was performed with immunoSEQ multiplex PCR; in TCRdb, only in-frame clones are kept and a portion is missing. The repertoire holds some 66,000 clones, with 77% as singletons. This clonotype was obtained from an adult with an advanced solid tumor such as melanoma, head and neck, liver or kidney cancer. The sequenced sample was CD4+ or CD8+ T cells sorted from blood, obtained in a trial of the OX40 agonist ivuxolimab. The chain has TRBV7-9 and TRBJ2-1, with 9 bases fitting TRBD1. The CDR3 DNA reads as TGTGCCAGCAGCTTAGATCGGGGCCGGGACAGGGTTCGGAAGTTCTTC. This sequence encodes CASSLDRGRDRVRKFF.